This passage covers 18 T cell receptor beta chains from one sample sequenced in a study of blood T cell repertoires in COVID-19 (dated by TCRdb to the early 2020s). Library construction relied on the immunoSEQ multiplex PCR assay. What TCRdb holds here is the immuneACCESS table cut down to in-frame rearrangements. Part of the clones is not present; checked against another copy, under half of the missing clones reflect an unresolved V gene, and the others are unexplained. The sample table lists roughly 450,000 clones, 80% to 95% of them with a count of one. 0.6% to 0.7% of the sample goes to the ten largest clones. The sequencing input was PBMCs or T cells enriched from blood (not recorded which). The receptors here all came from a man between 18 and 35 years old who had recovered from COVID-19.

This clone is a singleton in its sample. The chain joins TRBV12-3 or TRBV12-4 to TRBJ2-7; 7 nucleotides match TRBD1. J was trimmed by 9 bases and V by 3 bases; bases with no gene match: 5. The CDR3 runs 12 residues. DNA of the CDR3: TGTGCCAGCAGTTTTGACAGGGCGGGGCAGTACTTC. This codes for CASSFDRAGQYF.

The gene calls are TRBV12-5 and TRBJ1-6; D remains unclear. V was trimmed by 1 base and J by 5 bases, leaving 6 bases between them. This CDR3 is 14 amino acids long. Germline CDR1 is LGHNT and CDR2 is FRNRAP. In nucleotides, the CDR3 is TGTGCTAGTGGTTTGGGCCGGGATAATTCACCCCTCCACTTT. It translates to CASGLGRDNSPLHF.

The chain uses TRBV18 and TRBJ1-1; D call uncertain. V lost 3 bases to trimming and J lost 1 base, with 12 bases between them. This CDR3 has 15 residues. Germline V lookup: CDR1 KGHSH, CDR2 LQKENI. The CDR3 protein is CASSPIGPGNTEAFF. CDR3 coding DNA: TGTGCCAGCTCACCTATTGGTCCGGGGAACACTGAAGCTTTCTTT.

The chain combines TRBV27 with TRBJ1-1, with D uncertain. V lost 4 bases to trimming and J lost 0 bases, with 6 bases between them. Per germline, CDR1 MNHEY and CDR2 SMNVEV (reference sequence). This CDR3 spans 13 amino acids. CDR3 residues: CASSSYMNTEAFF. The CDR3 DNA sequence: TGTGCCAGCAGTTCTTATATGAACACTGAAGCTTTCTTT.

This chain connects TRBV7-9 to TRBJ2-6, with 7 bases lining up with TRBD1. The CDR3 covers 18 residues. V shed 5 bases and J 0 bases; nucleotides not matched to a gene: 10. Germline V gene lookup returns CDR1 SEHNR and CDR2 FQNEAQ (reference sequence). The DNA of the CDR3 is TGTGCCAGCAGCCCAGACCGGGACAGAGGCTCTGGGGCCAACGTCCTGACTTTC. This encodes CASSPDRDRGSGANVLTF. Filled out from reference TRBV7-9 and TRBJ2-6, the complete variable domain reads DTGVSQNPRHKITKRGQNVTFRCDPISEHNRLYWYRQTLGQGPEFLTYFQNEAQLEKSRLLSDRFSAERPKGSFSTLEIQRTEQGDSAMYLCASSPDRDRGSGANVLTFGAGSRLTVL.

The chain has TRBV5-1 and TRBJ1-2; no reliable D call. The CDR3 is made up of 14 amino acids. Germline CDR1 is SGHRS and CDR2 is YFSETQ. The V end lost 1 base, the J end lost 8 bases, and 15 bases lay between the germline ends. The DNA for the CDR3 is TGCGCCAGCAGCTTGCCAGGCACAAGGGAGGGCTACACCTTC. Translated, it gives CASSLPGTREGYTF.

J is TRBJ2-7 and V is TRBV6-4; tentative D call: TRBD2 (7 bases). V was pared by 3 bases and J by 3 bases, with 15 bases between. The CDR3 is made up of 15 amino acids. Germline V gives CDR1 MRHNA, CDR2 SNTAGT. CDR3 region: CASSEEGGAYYEQYF. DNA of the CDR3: TGTGCCAGCAGTGAGGAGGGGGGGGCCTACTACGAGCAGTACTTC.

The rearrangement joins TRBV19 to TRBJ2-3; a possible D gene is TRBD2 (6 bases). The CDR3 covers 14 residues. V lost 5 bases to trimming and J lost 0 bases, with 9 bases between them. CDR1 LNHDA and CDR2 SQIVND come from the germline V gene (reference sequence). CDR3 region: CASSRRGSTDTQYF. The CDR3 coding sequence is TGTGCCAGTAGTCGCCGGGGGAGCACAGATACGCAGTATTTT.

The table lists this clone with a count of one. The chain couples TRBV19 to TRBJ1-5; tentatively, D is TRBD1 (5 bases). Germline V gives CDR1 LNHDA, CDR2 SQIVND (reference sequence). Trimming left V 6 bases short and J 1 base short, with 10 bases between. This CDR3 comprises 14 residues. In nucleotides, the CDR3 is TGTGCCAGTAGCGTATGGGGCAGCAATCAGCCCCAGCATTTT. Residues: CASSVWGSNQPQHF.

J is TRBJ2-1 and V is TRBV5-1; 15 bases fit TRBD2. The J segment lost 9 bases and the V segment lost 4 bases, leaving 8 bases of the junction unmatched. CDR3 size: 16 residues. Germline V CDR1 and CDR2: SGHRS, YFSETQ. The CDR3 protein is CASSPQMGLAGGEQFF. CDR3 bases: TGCGCCAGCAGCCCCCAAATGGGACTAGCGGGAGGTGAGCAGTTCTTC.

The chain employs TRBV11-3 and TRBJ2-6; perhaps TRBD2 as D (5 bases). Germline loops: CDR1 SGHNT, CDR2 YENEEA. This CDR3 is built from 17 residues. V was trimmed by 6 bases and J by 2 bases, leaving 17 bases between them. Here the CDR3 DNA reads TGTGCCAGCAGTCCTCGAGGGATCGGGACTGGGGCCAACGTCCTGACTTTC. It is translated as CASSPRGIGTGANVLTF.

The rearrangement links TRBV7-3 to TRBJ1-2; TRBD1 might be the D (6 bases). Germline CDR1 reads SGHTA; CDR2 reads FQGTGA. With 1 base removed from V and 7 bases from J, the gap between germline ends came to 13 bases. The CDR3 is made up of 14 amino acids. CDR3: CASSLNRDIRGYTF. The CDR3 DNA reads TGTGCCAGCAGCTTAAACAGGGACATACGTGGCTACACCTTC.

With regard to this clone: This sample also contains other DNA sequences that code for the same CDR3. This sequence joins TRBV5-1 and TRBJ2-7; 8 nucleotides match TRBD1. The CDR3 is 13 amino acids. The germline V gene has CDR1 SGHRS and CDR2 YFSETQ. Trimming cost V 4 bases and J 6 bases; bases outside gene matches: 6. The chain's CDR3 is CASSLGQGGEQYF. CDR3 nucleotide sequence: TGCGCCAGCAGCCTTGGACAGGGCGGCGAGCAGTACTTC.

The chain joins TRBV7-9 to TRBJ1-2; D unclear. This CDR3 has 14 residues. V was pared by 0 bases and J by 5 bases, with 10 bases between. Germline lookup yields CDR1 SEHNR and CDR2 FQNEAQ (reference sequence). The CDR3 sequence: CASSLATRPYGYTF. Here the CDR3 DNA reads TGTGCCAGCAGCTTAGCGACCAGGCCTTATGGCTACACCTTC.

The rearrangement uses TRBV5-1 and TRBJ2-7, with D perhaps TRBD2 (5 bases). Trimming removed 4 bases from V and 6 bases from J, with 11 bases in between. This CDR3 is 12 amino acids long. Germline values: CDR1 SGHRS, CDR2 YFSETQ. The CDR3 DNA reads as TGCGCCAGCAGCCACCTAGGAGGCGAGCAGTACTTC. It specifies CASSHLGGEQYF.

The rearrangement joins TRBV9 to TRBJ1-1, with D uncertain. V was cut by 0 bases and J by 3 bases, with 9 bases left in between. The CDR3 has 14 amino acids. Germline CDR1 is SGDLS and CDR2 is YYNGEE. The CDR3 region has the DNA TGTGCCAGCAGCGTAGTAGATCAGGACACTGAAGCTTTCTTT. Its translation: CASSVVDQDTEAFF.

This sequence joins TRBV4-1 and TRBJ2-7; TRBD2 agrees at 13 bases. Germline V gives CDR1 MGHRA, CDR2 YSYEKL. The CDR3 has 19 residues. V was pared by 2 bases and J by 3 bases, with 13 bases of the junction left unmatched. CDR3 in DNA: TGCGCCAGCAGCCAAAAAGCCCCCGGAGGGACTAGCGGGATCTACGAGCAGTACTTC. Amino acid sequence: CASSQKAPGGTSGIYEQYF.

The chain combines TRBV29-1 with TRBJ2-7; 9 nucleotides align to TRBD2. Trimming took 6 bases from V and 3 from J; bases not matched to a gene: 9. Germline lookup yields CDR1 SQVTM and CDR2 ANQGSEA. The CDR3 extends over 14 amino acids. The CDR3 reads CSVRPGLAYYEQYF. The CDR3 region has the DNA TGCAGCGTACGCCCGGGACTAGCCTACTACGAGCAGTACTTC.